This T cell receptor beta chain stems from a study of T-cell reconstitution after alpha-beta-depleted transplantation in children. Study-wide points: Reported findings indicate that, about two months after transplant, alpha-beta T cells came from several hundred expanded clones, which were derived from non-depleted graft cells. The high TCRbeta diversity at day 60 in some patients came from surviving recipient T cells and thymic progenitors.

Unique molecular identifiers were incorporated during preparation of the TCRbeta library. TCRdb analysed the PCR reads with MiXCR anew, one entry per CDR3 protein. The sample yields almost 250,000 distinct CDR3 sequences, roughly 26% seen once. Germline loops: CDR1 ENHRY, CDR2 SYGVKD. The CDR3 is made up of 15 amino acids. The V segment lost 3 bases and the J segment 3 bases; nucleotides outside the gene matches: 5. This clonotype was counted ten times or more. Antigen: not known. This clonotype originated in a girl aged 2 to 10 with Fanconi anemia, due to receive a stem cell transplant. The specimen comprised PBMCs, sampled before TCRalphabeta/CD19-depleted stem cell transplant. The chain has TRBV10-3 and TRBJ1-5; 7 positions match TRBD1. The CDR3 sequence: CAISDTGTVNQPQHF. The CDR3 nucleotides are TGTGCCATCAGTGACACCGGGACAGTCAATCAGCCCCAGCATTTT.